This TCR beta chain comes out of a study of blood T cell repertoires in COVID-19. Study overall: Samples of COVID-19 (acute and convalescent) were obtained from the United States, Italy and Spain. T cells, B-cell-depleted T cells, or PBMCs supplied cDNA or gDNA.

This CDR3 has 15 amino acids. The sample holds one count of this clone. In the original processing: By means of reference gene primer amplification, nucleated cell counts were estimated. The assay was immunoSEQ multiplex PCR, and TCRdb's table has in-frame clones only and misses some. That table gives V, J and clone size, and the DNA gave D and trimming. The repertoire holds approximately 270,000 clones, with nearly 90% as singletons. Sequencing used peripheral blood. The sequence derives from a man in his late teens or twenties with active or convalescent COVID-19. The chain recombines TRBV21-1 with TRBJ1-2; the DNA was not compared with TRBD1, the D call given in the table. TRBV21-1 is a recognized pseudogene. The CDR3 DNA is TGTGCCAGCAGCAAATTTAGGGACAGGGGGTGCGGCTACACCTTC. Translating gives CASSKFRDRGCGYTF.